Presented here are 2 T cell receptor beta chains from one specimen sequenced in a study of cytotoxic CD8 clonotypes in ibrutinib-treated CLL. Generated by immunoSEQ multiplex PCR, the TCRdb table keeps only in-frame clones and is missing some. The profile covers more than 75,000 clones, with 70% to 80% appearing a single time and 20% to 25% taken by the ten largest. This specimen was PBMCs, taken after 24 months of ibrutinib treatment. These receptors all stem from a human donor with chronic lymphocytic leukemia.

This chain uses TRBV28 with TRBJ2-7; TRBD2 matches at 10 bases. After removal of 2 bases from V and 1 base from J, the junction contained 2 bases not matched to a gene. The CDR3 sequence is 15 residues long. From germline, CDR1 is MDHEN and CDR2 SYDVKM. The CDR3 here is CASSLRTSGSYEQYF. CDR3 DNA: TGTGCCAGCAGTTTACGGACTAGCGGTTCCTACGAGCAGTACTTC.

This chain uses TRBV30 with TRBJ1-6, with D uncertain. The CDR3 runs 14 residues. Germline CDR1 and CDR2: GTSNPN and SVGIG (reference sequence). V was pared by 0 bases and J by 10 bases, with 13 bases between. This CDR3 is CAWSVTPRGSPLHF. In DNA form, the CDR3 reads TGTGCCTGGAGTGTAACCCCTCGGGGATCACCCCTCCACTTT.